In its sample, the clone carrying this TCR beta chain was seen a few times. Its matching antigen is unknown. This sample was taken from a study of T-cell reconstitution after alpha-beta-depleted transplantation in children. Study-level points and caveats: The study traced high day-60 TCRbeta diversity in some patients to surviving recipient T cells and thymic progenitors.

Unique molecular identifiers tagged the TCRbeta library. TCRdb used MiXCR to reprocess the PCR reads, holding one entry per CDR3 protein. The top ten hold 27% of the sample, which has about 74,000 distinct CDR3 sequences, 11% to 15% seen once. Sample: PBMCs, mostly from graft donor cells, taken 180 days after TCRalphabeta/CD19-depleted stem cell transplant. The source of this sequence is a male patient between 2 and 15 years old who had a stem cell transplant for acute lymphoblastic leukemia, so the T cells may come from the graft donor.

CDR3 coding DNA: TGTGCCAGCAGGTACAGGGGGGAGCAGTACTTC. Its protein product is CASRYRGEQYF. The chain recombines TRBV6-5 with TRBJ2-7, with 8 bases that match TRBD1. The germline V gene has CDR1 MNHEY and CDR2 SVGAGI. With 6 bases clipped from V and 7 bases from J, the junction kept 2 bases outside the gene matches. The CDR3 contains 11 residues.